This T cell receptor beta chain is from a study of PD-1 blockade in classical Hodgkin lymphoma (dated by TCRdb to about 2020). Background for the entire study: Nivolumab dosing was 3 mg/kg intravenously every 2 weeks, continuing until either disease progression or unacceptable toxicity. To define a peripheral blood immune signature of response to PD-1 blockade in classical Hodgkin lymphoma, the study combined TCR beta sequencing with CyTOF. Summary of the overall study and its limitations: Baseline TCR diversity was reported as lower in newly diagnosed patients than in healthy donors, and lower still in relapsed/refractory patients. Patients starting nivolumab less than 1 year after ASCT had lower diversity and were excluded from later analyses to avoid confounding by immune reconstitution. Only a single clinical trial cohort was studied, and what caused the repertoire differences, possibly disease activity or prior therapy, remained undefined. By C4D1, a significant rise was seen in CD4+ TCR diversity but not in CD8+ TCR diversity (p=0.0027 vs p=0.16), and the rise was most apparent among complete responders (p=0.02). Trial patients achieving complete response had baseline diversity similar to newly diagnosed patients, whereas partial responders and progressors had significantly lower diversity.

The CDR3, cysteine through phenylalanine, is 13 amino acids long. The kept DNA is CDR3 alone, 39 bases in frame from the first base. V is trimmed back by 6 bases and J by 5 bases, and the junction contains 6 bases that no gene match accounts for. CDR1 and CDR2 are read off the germline V gene as SGHRS and YFSETQ. In light of the paper, this sample's time point label describes: cycle 1 day 1 (C1D1), immediately before nivolumab initiation. All trial patients had relapsed after autologous stem cell transplantation, with cohorts A, B and C differing in prior brentuximab vedotin exposure. Using a Miltenyi CD8+ T cell isolation kit, CD8+ T cells were purified from thawed PBMCs through magnetic negative selection. The trial cohort comprised some 60 patients with relapsed/refractory classical Hodgkin lymphoma whose best overall responses were complete response, partial response or progressive disease. In the multi-cohort phase II CheckMate 205 trial, trial patients received single-agent nivolumab. An independent review committee assessed best overall response by applying the 2007 International Working Group response criteria. PBMCs from the trial were collected at three points: immediately before nivolumab initiation (C1D1), and during therapy at cycle 2 day 1 and cycle 4 day 1. Peripheral blood was collected in 8 mL Vacutainer Cell Preparation Tubes, from which PBMCs were isolated by centrifugation and then cryopreserved. Purified CD4+ and CD8+ fractions were generated only in cases for which an additional PBMC sample was available. Magnetically labelled cells were removed on LS columns in a quadroMACS separator, and the flow-through was collected as the purified fraction.

Only a few counts were recorded for this clone. Its antigen is unknown. No base quality values were provided; no much bigger clone lies one nucleotide off. The Qiagen DNeasy kit was used to extract genomic DNA from unsorted PBMCs and from the negatively selected CD4+ and CD8+ fractions. TCR beta CDR3 regions were subjected to amplification by immunoSEQ multiplex PCR with primers that anneal to V and J segments. A synthetic immune receptor repertoire was used to minimize amplification bias, and any remaining bias was removed computationally after sequencing. As for how the authors treated the data: Repertoire diversity was quantified as the Shannon entropy index using custom Python scripts. Unsorted, CD4+ and CD8+ repertoires were analyzed separately, except for combined analyses in which CD4+ and CD8+ sequences were merged in silico. A clone counted as expanded when the clone's frequency after treatment rose at least 2-fold relative to C1D1, and clones undetected at baseline were given a pseudocount of 0.5. Singleton clones were defined as clones with 0 or 1 copy at C1D1, and non-singleton clones were defined as clones with 2 or more copies. Clones expanded in unsorted samples were labelled as CD4+, CD8+ or unknown by matching protein sequences in sorted samples from the same patient. Wilcoxon tests were applied to paired samples to test diversity changes from C1D1 to C4D1. TCRdb stores this immuneACCESS table with in-frame sequences only. Part of the clones is absent; in the studies checked, under half of the shortfall reflects unresolved V genes, and no reason is known for the rest. That table is the source of V, J and clone size, and D and trimming were worked out from the DNA. The sample table contains around 13,000 clones; only one count was recorded for approximately 79% of them. Around a quarter of the sample lies in the top ten.

Sequenced here: CD8+ T cells from blood, sampled at baseline. The V and J segments used are TRBV5-1 and TRBJ2-5; the junction holds 8 bases that match TRBD1. The sequence came from a human donor with classical Hodgkin lymphoma. The CDR3 has the sequence CASTGGDDETQYF. The bases are TGCGCCAGCACAGGGGGCGACGACGAGACCCAGTACTTC.